Shown below are 12 T cell receptor beta chains from a single sample sequenced in a study of T cells after yellow fever vaccination. TCRdb recomputed calls from the 5' RACE reads with MiXCR, one row per CDR3 protein. This table holds around 340,000 distinct CDR3 sequences, about 9.5% found once. The sample consisted of PBMCs, taken on the day of the first yellow fever vaccination. These receptors were taken from a man aged 18 to 30 who received the YFV17D yellow fever vaccine.

The V and J genes are TRBV5-1 and TRBJ2-3, with 7 bases identical to TRBD1. J lost 3 bases, V lost 5 bases, and 6 bases had no gene match. Germline V lookup: CDR1 SGHRS, CDR2 YFSETQ. The CDR3 is made up of 14 amino acids. In DNA, the CDR3 is TGCGCCAGCAGAAAACAGGGGAAAACAGATACGCAGTATTTT. Protein sequence: CASRKQGKTDTQYF.

This clonotype came up a few times. The chain uses TRBV21-1 and TRBJ2-7; the table calls TRBD1, which could not be checked here. TRBV21-1 is given as a pseudogene. The CDR3 has 16 amino acids. CDR3: CASSKQPRALVHEQYF. The CDR3 DNA reads TGTGCCAGCAGCAAACAACCCCGGGCTCTCGTACACGAGCAGTACTTC.

V and J are TRBV12-3 or TRBV12-4 and TRBJ2-3; 7 nucleotides align to TRBD2. J lost 4 bases, V lost 6 bases, and 7 bases had no gene match. The CDR3 covers 14 residues. Here the CDR3 DNA reads TGTGCCAGCAGACGCGGACTAGGGGCAGATACGCAGTATTTT. Amino acids: CASRRGLGADTQYF.

About this clonotype itself: A junction boundary mismatches the germline segment, possibly from a read error. This chain connects TRBV7-7 to TRBJ2-5; D remains unclear. The CDR3 has 16 amino acids. Germline CDR1 is SSHAT and CDR2 is FNYEAQ (reference sequence). The CDR3 bases are TGTGCTAGCAGCTTAGCTGGCGTGGGCCTGGGGGAGACCCAGTACTTC. Amino acid sequence: CASSLAGVGLGETQYF.

As for this clonotype: The junction departs from the called germline gene at one end, perhaps through a read error. V is TRBV6-5 and J is TRBJ1-1, with D perhaps matching TRBD1 (5 bases). CDR1 and CDR2 (germline): MNHEY, SVGAGI. The CDR3 spans 15 residues. The chain's CDR3 is CASSYSDNMGTEAFF. The CDR3 bases are TGTGCCAGCAGCTACTCGGACAACATGGGGACTGAAGCTTTCTTT.

This clonotype showed up just a few times. The J gene is TRBJ2-1, the V gene TRBV20-1; D gene unclear. The CDR3 contains 13 residues. From germline, CDR1 is DFQATT and CDR2 SNEGSKA (reference sequence). Trimming shortened V by 5 bases and J by 8 bases, and 16 bases separated the two germline ends. CDR3 sequence: CSAPPPPNHEQFF. DNA for the CDR3: TGCAGTGCTCCCCCCCCACCCAACCATGAGCAGTTCTTC.

The chain is built from TRBV5-4 and TRBJ2-2; no clear D. V lost 7 bases and J 5 bases, leaving 9 bases between the germline ends. Germline V CDR1 and CDR2: SGHNT, YYREEE (reference sequence). This CDR3 is built from 12 residues. The CDR3 spells CASEAGTGELFF. The CDR3, as DNA: TGTGCCAGCGAAGCCGGGACCGGGGAGCTGTTTTTT.

This clonotype has more than one count but fewer than ten. The chain employs TRBV7-9 and TRBJ2-5; tentatively, D is TRBD1 (5 bases). V was trimmed by 6 bases and J by 2 bases, leaving 10 bases between them. The CDR3 consists of 13 residues. Germline assignment: CDR1 SEHNR and CDR2 FQNEAQ (reference sequence). The CDR3 DNA sequence: TGTGCCAGCAGGGACAAAATTCAAGAGACCCAGTACTTC. This gives the protein CASRDKIQETQYF.

The chain combines TRBV20-1 with TRBJ2-5; D not resolved. Trimming removed 5 bases from V and 2 bases from J, with 9 bases in between. CDR3 size: 12 residues. Germline CDR1 is DFQATT and CDR2 is SNEGSKA (reference sequence). This CDR3 is CSAPTLQETQYF. In DNA form, the CDR3 reads TGCAGTGCTCCGACGTTGCAAGAGACCCAGTACTTC.

The sample holds many counts of this clonotype. V usage is TRBV20-1 and J usage is TRBJ1-6; D remains unclear. The V end was cut by 3 bases, the J end by 6 bases, with 12 bases between. From germline, CDR1 is DFQATT and CDR2 SNEGSKA (reference sequence). The CDR3 has 14 amino acids. The CDR3 region is CSARNRLGNSPLHF. CDR3 in DNA: TGCAGTGCTAGGAATAGGTTGGGTAATTCACCCCTCCACTTT.

This clonotype was found many times. V usage is TRBV12-3 or TRBV12-4 and J usage is TRBJ1-1, with D hard to call. This CDR3 contains 14 residues. The V end lost 2 bases, the J end lost 0 bases, and 7 bases lay between the germline ends. CDR3 in amino acids: CASSLSEVNTEAFF. In nucleotides, the CDR3 is TGTGCCAGCAGTTTATCGGAAGTGAACACTGAAGCTTTCTTT.

The table lists this clonotype with many counts. The J gene is TRBJ2-1, the V gene TRBV7-2; the D gene is possibly TRBD2 (6 bases). This CDR3 region has 14 residues. The V gene's germline CDR1 is SGHTA and CDR2 FQGNSA. V was pared by 5 bases and J by 8 bases, with 16 bases between. CDR3: CASSRSGTPDEQFF. Written as DNA, the CDR3 is TGTGCCAGCAGCCGCTCCGGGACTCCCGATGAGCAGTTCTTC. The full variable domain, its missing parts supplied by reference TRBV7-2 and TRBJ2-1, is GAGVSQSPSNKVTEKGKDVELRCDPISGHTALYWYRQSLGQGLEFLIYFQGNSAPDKSGLPSDRFSAERTGGSVSTLTIQRTQQEDSAVYLCASSRSGTPDEQFFGPGTRLTVL.